The T cell receptor (beta chain) under discussion was sequenced for a study of CD8+ T cells in alopecia areata. As to treatment: oral pan-JAK inhibitor, 5-10 mg twice daily. Sequencing used cDNA as its template, made by extracting RNA and reverse transcribing it. Data came from immunoSEQ multiplex PCR; TCRdb stores just in-frame clones and leaves some out. There are 90,000 to 120,000 clones in the sample; 84% occur only once, and roughly a quarter lies in the top ten. This CDR3 is built from 19 residues. CDR1 and CDR2 from the germline V gene are SGHTA and FQGNSA. V was shortened by 0 bases and J by 0 bases, with 18 bases between the two germline ends.

The chain links TRBV7-2 to TRBJ2-4, with D unresolved. The TCR was taken from a human donor with alopecia areata. Specimen: CD8+ T cells sorted from blood, collected at week 24, from a patient treated with tofacitinib. DNA for the CDR3: TGTGCCAGCAGCTTAGCAGATACCAACACCGAACTAGCCAAAAACATTCAGTACTTC. It is translated as CASSLADTNTELAKNIQYF.